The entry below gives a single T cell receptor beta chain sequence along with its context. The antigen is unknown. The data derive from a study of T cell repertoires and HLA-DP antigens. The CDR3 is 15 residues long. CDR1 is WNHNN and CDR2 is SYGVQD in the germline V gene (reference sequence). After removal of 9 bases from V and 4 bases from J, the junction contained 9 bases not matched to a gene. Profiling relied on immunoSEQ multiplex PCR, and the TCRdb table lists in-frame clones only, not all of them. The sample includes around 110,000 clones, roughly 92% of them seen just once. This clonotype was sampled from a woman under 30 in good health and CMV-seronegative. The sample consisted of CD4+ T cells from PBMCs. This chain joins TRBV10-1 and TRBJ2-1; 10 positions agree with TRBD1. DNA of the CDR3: TGCGCCAGGCCCGACAGGGGGCGTTTTTACAATGAGCAGTTCTTC. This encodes CARPDRGRFYNEQFF.